Each of the 26 T cell receptor beta chains below was sequenced from the same sample in a study of T cells after yellow fever vaccination (dated 2019 in TCRdb). Preparation of the library involved 5' RACE. Sequencing took place on an Illumina NovaSeq 6000. Clones were called with MiXCR by TCRdb after fastp trimmed the public reads at Q25, and only in-frame beta chains were retained. CDR3 protein sequences are deduplicated, and each keeps its most common genes and DNA. A total of more than 80,000 distinct CDR3 sequences appear in this sample, roughly 6% of them only once. The ten top clones hold about 40% of the sample. The sample's treatment or condition, from its label and the paper: live attenuated yellow fever vaccine strain. The sequencing used CD8+ T cells sorted from PBMCs, collected 10 days after the yellow fever booster vaccination. All receptors derive from a man younger than 30 who received the YFV17D yellow fever vaccine.

This chain connects TRBV3-1 to TRBJ2-3; the D gene is possibly TRBD1 (5 bases). Germline lookup yields CDR1 LGHDT and CDR2 YNNKEL (reference sequence). Between the trimmed V and J ends, which lost 1 base and 6 bases, there was a span of 8 bases. The CDR3 length is 13 residues. The CDR3 coding sequence is TGTGCCAGCAGCCAAGGGGGCCCGGATACGCAGTATTTT. It is translated as CASSQGGPDTQYF.

This clonotype was found many times. The rearrangement links TRBV7-2 to TRBJ2-1; D is possibly TRBD2 (7 bases). This CDR3 contains 14 residues. Germline V CDR1 and CDR2: SGHTA, FQGNSA. Between the trimmed V and J ends, which lost 5 bases and 3 bases, there was a span of 11 bases. CDR3 sequence: CASSIGGGYNEQFF. The CDR3 bases are TGTGCCAGCAGCATAGGGGGGGGCTACAATGAGCAGTTCTTC.

In its sample, this clonotype was seen a few times. The chain recombines TRBV29-1 with TRBJ2-7; 12 bases line up with TRBD1. Germline values: CDR1 SQVTM, CDR2 ANQGSEA. V lost 5 bases to trimming and J lost 7 bases; unmatched junction nucleotides: 9. This CDR3 spans 14 amino acids. The CDR3 DNA sequence: TGCAGCGTTAGAGGGGACAGGGGGCCTGGGGAGCAGTACTTC. This sequence encodes CSVRGDRGPGEQYF.

This clonotype was observed a handful of times. The chain employs TRBV11-2 and TRBJ2-7; a possible D gene is TRBD2 (6 bases). Between the trimmed V and J ends, which lost 3 bases and 2 bases, there was a span of 14 bases. Germline V gives CDR1 SGHAT, CDR2 FQNNGV. The CDR3 sequence is 15 residues long. The CDR3: CASSLGVAATYEQYF. The CDR3 nucleotides are TGTGCCAGCAGCTTGGGGGTAGCGGCCACCTACGAGCAGTACTTC. Full variable domain (outside the CDR3, taken from reference TRBV11-2 and TRBJ2-7): EAGVAQSPRYKIIEKRQSVAFWCNPISGHATLYWYQQILGQGPKLLIQFQNNGVVDDSQLPKDRFSAERLKGVDSTLKIQPAKLEDSAVYLCASSLGVAATYEQYFGPGTRLTVT.

This clonotype occurred a few times. V usage is TRBV20-1 and J usage is TRBJ2-5, with 9 nucleotides matching TRBD1. V shed 6 bases and J 3 bases; nucleotides not matched to a gene: 14. The CDR3 spans 16 residues. Germline V gene data show CDR1 as DFQATT and CDR2 as SNEGSKA (reference sequence). The CDR3 protein is CSADRGGAVPEETQYF. The CDR3 coding sequence is TGCAGTGCCGACAGGGGGGGGGCCGTTCCCGAAGAGACCCAGTACTTC.

The CDR3 coding sequence is TGTGCCAGCAGCTTAGCCGGGACTAGCGGGGGGGAAGAGCAGTTCTTC. This gives the protein CASSLAGTSGGEEQFF. The chain uses TRBV7-2 and TRBJ2-1; TRBD2 matches 16 bases. Germline CDR1 reads SGHTA; CDR2 reads FQGNSA. The length of the CDR3 is 16 residues. V lost 0 bases, J lost 10 bases, and 3 bases stayed unmatched.

The V call is TRBV6-2 or TRBV6-3, the J call TRBJ1-1, with D possibly matching TRBD1 (5 bases). Looked up from germline, CDR1 is MNHEY and CDR2 is SVGEGT. The V and J ends lost 2 bases and 2 bases respectively, with 6 bases between them. CDR3 length: 13 amino acids. The CDR3 DNA reads as TGTGCCAGCAGTTACAGGGACAACACTGAAGCTTTCTTT. Translating it yields CASSYRDNTEAFF.

The chain couples TRBV5-4 to TRBJ2-7, with a possible D match to TRBD1 (5 bases). V was shortened by 0 bases and J by 2 bases, with 12 bases between the two germline ends. The CDR3 has 15 residues. Germline CDR1 and CDR2: SGHNT and YYREEE (reference sequence). CDR3 residues: CASSLAHSDTYEQYV. The CDR3 DNA sequence: TGTGCCAGCAGCTTGGCCCATTCGGACACCTACGAGCAGTACGTC.

A few counts support this clonotype. This sequence joins TRBV27 and TRBJ1-5; 7 nucleotides agree with TRBD1. The germline V gene has CDR1 MNHEY and CDR2 SMNVEV (reference sequence). Trimming cost V 5 bases and J 6 bases; bases outside gene matches: 10. The CDR3 length is 15 residues. DNA of the CDR3: TGTGCCAGCAGTCCGGGGACAGTGGGTAGTCAGCCCCAGCATTTT. It codes for CASSPGTVGSQPQHF.

This clonotype has at least ten counts. The chain carries TRBV23-1 and TRBJ2-3; 8 nucleotides agree with TRBD1. TRBV23-1 is designated an ORF whose function remains uncertain. The CDR3 extends over 13 amino acids. With V trimmed by 3 bases and J by 4 bases, 0 bases remained unmatched. The CDR3 here is CASSQDRADTQYF. In nucleotides, the CDR3 is TGCGCCAGCAGTCAGGACAGGGCAGATACGCAGTATTTT.

This clonotype was found many times. The chain employs TRBV7-9 and TRBJ1-5; TRBD1 aligns across 7 bases. The J segment lost 6 bases and the V segment lost 5 bases, leaving 10 bases of the junction unmatched. Germline lookup yields CDR1 SEHNR and CDR2 FQNEAQ (reference sequence). This CDR3 spans 15 amino acids. CDR3: CASSLDREEGQPQHF. The CDR3 nucleotides are TGTGCCAGCAGCCTCGACAGGGAGGAGGGTCAGCCCCAGCATTTT.

This clonotype was recorded at least ten times. This chain connects TRBV5-1 to TRBJ2-5; D is uncertain. With 0 bases removed from V and 1 base from J, the gap between germline ends came to 13 bases. CDR1 SGHRS and CDR2 YFSETQ come from the germline V gene. The CDR3 extends over 16 amino acids. In DNA, the CDR3 is TGCGCCAGCAGCTTGGATGTTCAGAAAACCCAAGAGACCCAGTACTTC. The encoded protein is CASSLDVQKTQETQYF.

This clonotype was seen ten or more times. The rearrangement joins TRBV4-3 to TRBJ2-7; tentative D call: TRBD1 (5 bases). Germline-derived CDR1 and CDR2 are LGHNA and YSLEER. This CDR3 region has 15 residues. Trimming pared 1 base from V and 6 bases from J, leaving 16 bases between. The CDR3 is CASSQVGGALREQYF. DNA for the CDR3: TGCGCCAGCAGCCAAGTGGGTGGGGCCTTACGCGAGCAGTACTTC.

V is TRBV4-1 and J is TRBJ1-5; weak D call: TRBD1 (6 bases). The CDR3 totals 15 residues. Trimming pared 1 base from V and 8 bases from J, leaving 15 bases between. The germline CDR1 and CDR2 sequences are MGHRA and YSYEKL. The CDR3 nucleotides read TGCGCCAGCAGCCAAGTTCAGGGGCCGGGGGAGCCCCAGCATTTT. Its translation: CASSQVQGPGEPQHF.

This clonotype was counted ten times or more. The V gene is TRBV7-9, the J gene TRBJ2-4; 7 nucleotides match TRBD1. V lost 6 bases and J lost 0; bases outside the gene matches: 8. CDR3 length: 16 amino acids. From germline, CDR1 is SEHNR and CDR2 FQNEAQ (reference sequence). The CDR3 bases are TGTGCCAGCAGGCACAGTCAGGGGGAAGCCAAAAACATTCAGTACTTC. This encodes CASRHSQGEAKNIQYF.

This clonotype has only a few counts. CDR3 region: CASSLGQSSTDTQYF. For the CDR3, the DNA is TGTGCCAGCAGTTTAGGACAGAGTAGCACAGATACGCAGTATTTT. The gene calls are TRBV12-3 or TRBV12-4 and TRBJ2-3, with D maybe TRBD1 (5 bases). V was pared by 1 base and J by 0 bases, with 8 bases between. The CDR3 spans 15 residues.

This clonotype was counted at least ten times. The gene calls are TRBV5-1 and TRBJ2-7, with D uncertain. This CDR3 has 14 amino acids. Germline CDR1 SGHRS, CDR2 YFSETQ. V was trimmed by 0 bases and J by 1 base, leaving 8 bases between them. CDR3 in DNA: TGCGCCAGCAGCTTGGCCTCGGGTTCCTACGAGCAGTACGTC. This gives the protein CASSLASGSYEQYV.

In this sample, this clonotype turned up a few times. The chain combines TRBV3-1 with TRBJ2-2, with TRBD2 identical over 8 bases. Germline-derived CDR1 and CDR2 are LGHDT and YNNKEL (reference sequence). The V segment lost 5 bases and the J segment 6 bases; nucleotides outside the gene matches: 5. This CDR3 spans 14 amino acids. The DNA of the CDR3 is TGTGCCAGCAGCTTCGGACTAGCATCCGGGGAGCTGTTTTTT. This encodes CASSFGLASGELFF. Full variable domain (outside the CDR3, taken from reference TRBV3-1 and TRBJ2-2): DTAVSQTPKYLVTQMGNDKSIKCEQNLGHDTMYWYKQDSKKFLKIMFSYNNKELIINETVPNRFSPKSPDKAHLNLHINSLELGDSAVYFCASSFGLASGELFFGEGSRLTVL.

This clonotype was found a few times. The rearrangement links TRBV6-2 or TRBV6-3 to TRBJ2-1; D may be TRBD1 (5 bases). V was pared by 4 bases and J by 1 base, with 11 bases between. The V gene's germline CDR1 is MNHEY and CDR2 SVGEGT. This CDR3 is built from 15 residues. The CDR3 protein is CASSSRVLSYNEQFF. As DNA, the CDR3 is TGTGCCAGCAGTTCCAGGGTTCTGTCCTACAATGAGCAGTTCTTC.

The chain employs TRBV6-5 and TRBJ2-1; 12 nucleotides match TRBD2. The CDR3 is made up of 18 amino acids. Germline CDR1 and CDR2: MNHEY and SVGAGI. The V gene end was trimmed by 4 bases and the J gene end by 3 bases; junction bases not matched to a gene: 10. The CDR3 sequence: CASSSIRLTSGGYNEQFF. CDR3 DNA: TGTGCCAGCAGTTCTATAAGATTGACTAGCGGGGGCTACAATGAGCAGTTCTTC.

A few counts support this clonotype. The chain links TRBV2 to TRBJ2-3; no reliable D call. In germline, CDR1 is SNHLY, CDR2 FYNNEI. Trimming removed 8 bases at V and 2 bases at J, with 11 bases between. This CDR3 is built from 13 residues. Here the CDR3 DNA reads TGTGCCAGCCCGATACCCTCCACAGATACGCAGTATTTT. Encoded protein: CASPIPSTDTQYF.

V and J are TRBV11-2 and TRBJ2-3; 9 nucleotides line up with TRBD2. This CDR3 region has 16 residues. In germline, CDR1 is SGHAT, CDR2 FQNNGV. V was clipped by 5 bases and J by 5 bases; unmatched bases: 11. The CDR3 DNA follows: TGTGCCAGCAGCCTTATATATCAAGCGGGGGGAGATACGCAGTATTTT. Its protein is CASSLIYQAGGDTQYF.

V and J are TRBV29-1 and TRBJ2-5; TRBD1 matches at 10 bases. CDR3 length: 16 amino acids. After removal of 3 bases from V and 5 bases from J, the junction contained 12 bases not matched to a gene. Germline lookup yields CDR1 SQVTM and CDR2 ANQGSEA. CDR3 sequence reads: CSVDVPGQGNGETQYF. Written as DNA, the CDR3 is TGCAGCGTTGACGTCCCGGGACAGGGGAATGGGGAGACCCAGTACTTC.

The V gene is TRBV7-9, the J gene TRBJ2-1; no clear D. Trimming stripped 7 bases from V and 1 base from J, with 8 bases between. Germline assignment: CDR1 SEHNR and CDR2 FQNEAQ (reference sequence). CDR3 length equals 13 residues. CDR3 DNA: TGTGCCAGCACCGGTAGGTCCTACAATGAGCAGTTCTTC. Protein product: CASTGRSYNEQFF. Full variable domain (rest looked up from reference TRBV7-9 and TRBJ2-1): DTGVSQNPRHKITKRGQNVTFRCDPISEHNRLYWYRQTLGQGPEFLTYFQNEAQLEKSRLLSDRFSAERPKGSFSTLEIQRTEQGDSAMYLCASTGRSYNEQFFGPGTRLTVL.

The chain carries TRBV6-2 or TRBV6-3 and TRBJ1-5; possibly TRBD1 for D (6 bases). Trimming shortened V by 5 bases and J by 7 bases, and 12 bases separated the two germline ends. The CDR3 consists of 13 residues. Germline V gene sequence: CDR1 MNHEY, CDR2 SVGEGT. The DNA of the CDR3 is TGTGCCAGCAGTGGACAGCCGGGACAGCCCCAGCATTTT. Translation: CASSGQPGQPQHF.

This clonotype was seen a few times. This chain links TRBV3-1 with TRBJ2-1; 11 bases agree with TRBD2. V was clipped by 1 base and J by 4 bases; unmatched bases: 6. This CDR3 contains 17 residues. Germline V gene sequence: CDR1 LGHDT, CDR2 YNNKEL (reference sequence). The CDR3, as DNA: TGTGCCAGCAGCCAAGTAACGTCTAGCGGGGGGTACAATGAGCAGTTCTTC. This gives the protein CASSQVTSSGGYNEQFF.